The source of this TCR beta chain is a study of liver allograft versus peripheral blood T cells. In the study overall: Comparative analysis was performed on T cell receptor repertoires from transplanted livers and from recipients' peripheral blood.

The V gene's germline CDR1 is DFQATT and CDR2 SNEGSKA (reference sequence). The V and J ends lost 0 bases and 0 bases respectively, with 11 bases between them. The CDR3 contains 15 residues. This clonotype has only a few counts. Its antigen is unidentified. TCRdb recomputed calls from the reads with MiXCR, one row per CDR3 protein. The table records fewer than 15,000 distinct CDR3 sequences, around 18% of them present only once. General study points: Intragraft T cell receptor repertoires of liver allografts were reported to differ from peripheral blood repertoires.

The rearrangement joins TRBV20-1 to TRBJ1-2, with D tentatively TRBD1 (6 bases). The origin of this receptor is a human patient who had a liver transplant. T cells may partly derive from the graft donor. The CDR3 nucleotides read TGCAGTGCTAGAGATCCGACAGGCTCTAACTATGGCTACACCTTC. It specifies CSARDPTGSNYGYTF.